This T cell receptor (beta chain) comes out of a study of CD8+CD57+ T cells in acquired aplastic anemia. The V gene lost 0 bases and the J gene lost 3 bases, with 6 bases spanning the gap. There are 13 residues in the CDR3. Patients chosen for sequencing had shown CD8+CD57+ cell expansion by flow cytometry. Profiling of TCR beta VDJ combinations and CDR3 sequences used genomic DNA as template. TCRdb re-derived calls from the reads in MiXCR, one entry per CDR3 protein. The profile shows fewer than 85,000 distinct CDR3 sequences, about 70% of them singletons. This clonotype came up a few times. This sequence joins TRBV12-3 or TRBV12-4 and TRBJ2-7; D is unclear. The TCR sequence derives from a human donor with aplastic anemia. The source material was sorted CD4+, CD8+, or CD8+CD57+ T cells (not recorded which) from PBMCs. CDR3 sequence: CASSLALGYEQYF. CDR3 in DNA: TGTGCCAGCAGTTTAGCGCTGGGCTACGAGCAGTACTTC.